The clone carrying this T cell receptor beta chain was seen at least ten times. The antigen is not known. The junction had 0 bases not matched to a gene; V was cut back by 4 bases and J by 6 bases. This CDR3 spans 12 amino acids. This record belongs to a study of T-cell reconstitution after alpha-beta-depleted transplantation in children. Preparation of the TCRbeta library used unique molecular identifiers. TCRdb re-derived calls from the PCR reads in MiXCR, one entry per CDR3 protein. The table has around 450,000 distinct CDR3 sequences, about a sixth seen once. Whole-study findings and limits: At one year after transplant, newly produced T cells mostly accounted for T-cell counts and diversity.

The clonotype was recovered from a boy under two years old who had a stem cell transplant for Wiskott-Aldrich syndrome, so the T cells may come from the graft donor. This specimen was PBMCs, mostly from graft donor cells, taken 360 days after TCRalphabeta/CD19-depleted stem cell transplant. The chain is built from TRBV12-3 or TRBV12-4 and TRBJ2-1; 7 bases map to TRBD1. CDR3 in amino acids: CASSWTGNEQFF. CDR3 nucleotides: TGTGCCAGCAGTTGGACAGGCAATGAGCAGTTCTTC.